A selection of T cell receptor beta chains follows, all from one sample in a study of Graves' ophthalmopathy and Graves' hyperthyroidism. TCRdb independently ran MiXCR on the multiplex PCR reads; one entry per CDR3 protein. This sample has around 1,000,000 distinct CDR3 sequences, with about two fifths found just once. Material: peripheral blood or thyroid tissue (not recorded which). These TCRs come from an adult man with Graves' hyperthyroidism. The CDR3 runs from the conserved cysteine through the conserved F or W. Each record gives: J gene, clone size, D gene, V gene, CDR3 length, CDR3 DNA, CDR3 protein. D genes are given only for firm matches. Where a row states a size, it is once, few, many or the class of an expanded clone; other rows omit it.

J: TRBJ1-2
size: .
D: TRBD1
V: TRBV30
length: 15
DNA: TGTGCCTGGAGCCCGGGGGCAGGGGGCGCCTATGGCTACACCTTC
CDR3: CAWSPGAGGAYGYTF

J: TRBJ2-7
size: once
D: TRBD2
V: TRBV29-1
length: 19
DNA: TGCAGCTTGGTTCCCCCGCCGGGACTAGCGGGAGGCAAGACCTACGAGCAGTACTTC
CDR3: CSLVPPPGLAGGKTYEQYF

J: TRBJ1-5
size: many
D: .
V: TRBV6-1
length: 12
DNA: TGTGCCAGCGGTGGACAGAATCAGCCCCAGCATTTT
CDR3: CASGGQNQPQHF

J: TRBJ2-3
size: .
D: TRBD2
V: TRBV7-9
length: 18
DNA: TGTGCCAGCAGCTCTTTTCCTAGCGGGGTTCGTAGCACAGATACGCAGTATTTT
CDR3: CASSSFPSGVRSTDTQYF

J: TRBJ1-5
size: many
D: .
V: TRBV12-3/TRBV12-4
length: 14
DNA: TGTGCCAGCAGTGCCACGGGGGGTGAACAGCCCCAGCATTTT
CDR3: CASSATGGEQPQHF

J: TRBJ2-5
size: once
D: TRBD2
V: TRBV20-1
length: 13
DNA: TGCAGTGCTAGAAAGACTAGCGGAGAGACCCAGTACTTC
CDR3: CSARKTSGETQYF

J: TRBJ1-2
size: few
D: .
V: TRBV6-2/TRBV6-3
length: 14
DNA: TGTGCCAGCAGTCACTCCGGGACATCGGATTCTTACACCTTC
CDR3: CASSHSGTSDSYTF

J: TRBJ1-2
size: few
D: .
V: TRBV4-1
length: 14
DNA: TGCGCCAGCAGCCAAGATGAGACAAACTATGGCTACACCTTC
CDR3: CASSQDETNYGYTF

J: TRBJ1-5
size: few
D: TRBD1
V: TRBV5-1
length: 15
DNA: TGCGCCAGCAGCTTGGGCACAGGGGGAGCTCAGCCCCAGCATTTT
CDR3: CASSLGTGGAQPQHF

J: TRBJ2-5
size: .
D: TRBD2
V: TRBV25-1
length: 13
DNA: TGTGCCTTCGGCGGGGGGGCTGAAGAGACCCAGTACTTC
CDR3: CAFGGGAEETQYF

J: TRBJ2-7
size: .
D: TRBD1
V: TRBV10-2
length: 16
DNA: TGTGCCAGCAGCCCCACCCAAGGCAGGGGGTCCCACGAGCAGTACTTC
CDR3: CASSPTQGRGSHEQYF

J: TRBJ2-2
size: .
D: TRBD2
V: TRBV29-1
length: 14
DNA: TGCAGCGTTATGTCTGGGGGGGGGACCGGGGAGCTGTTTTTT
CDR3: CSVMSGGGTGELFF

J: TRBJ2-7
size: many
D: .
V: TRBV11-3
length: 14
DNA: TGTGCCAGCAGTTCATCGGGGTACCTTCGCGAGCAGTACTTC
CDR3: CASSSSGYLREQYF

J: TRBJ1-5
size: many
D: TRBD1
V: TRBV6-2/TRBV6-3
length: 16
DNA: TGTGCCAGCACCCGGGACAGGGGGCATAGCAATCAGCCCCAGCATTTT
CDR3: CASTRDRGHSNQPQHF

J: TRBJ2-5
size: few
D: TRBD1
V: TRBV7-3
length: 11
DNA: TGTGCCAGCAGCACAGGGGTGTCCCAGTACTTC
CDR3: CASSTGVSQYF

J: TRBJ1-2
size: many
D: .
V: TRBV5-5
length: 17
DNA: TGTGCCAGCAGCTTGGGGGGCCGGTCTCGAGCTAACTATGGCTACACCTTC
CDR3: CASSLGGRSRANYGYTF

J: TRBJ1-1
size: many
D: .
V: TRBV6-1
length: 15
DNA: TGTGCCAGCGGACCCCGGCCGGGAATGGACACTGAAGCTTTCTTT
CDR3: CASGPRPGMDTEAFF

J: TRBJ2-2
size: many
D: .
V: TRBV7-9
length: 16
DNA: TGTGCCAGCAGCCCCCCTACGGGACTCCCGACCGGGGAGCTGTTTTTT
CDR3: CASSPPTGLPTGELFF

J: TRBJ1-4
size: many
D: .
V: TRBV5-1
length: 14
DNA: TGCGCCAGCAGCCTCGGGACCTTCAATGAAAAACTGTTTTTT
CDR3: CASSLGTFNEKLFF

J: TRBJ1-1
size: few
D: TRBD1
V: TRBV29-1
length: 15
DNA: TGCAGCGTTGAAGATCGCTACAGGACAGGGGGCTTGTGTTTCTTT
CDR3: CSVEDRYRTGGLCFF

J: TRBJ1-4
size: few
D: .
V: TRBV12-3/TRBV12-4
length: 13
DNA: TGTGCCAGCAGCCAGGGGTATAATGAAAAACTGTTTTTT
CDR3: CASSQGYNEKLFF

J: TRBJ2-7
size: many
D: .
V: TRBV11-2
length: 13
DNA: TGCGCCAGCAGCTTGAGCGGCAACTACGAGCAGTACTTC
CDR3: CASSLSGNYEQYF

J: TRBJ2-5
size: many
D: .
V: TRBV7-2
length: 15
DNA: TGTGCCAGCAGCCTAAGTCCAGGGGAACAAGAGACCCAGTACTTC
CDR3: CASSLSPGEQETQYF

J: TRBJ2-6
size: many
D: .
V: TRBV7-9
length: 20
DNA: TGTGCCAGCAGCCACTCATCGGTTGGCCCGGGGGCCTCTGGGGCCAACGTCCTGACTTTC
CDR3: CASSHSSVGPGASGANVLTF

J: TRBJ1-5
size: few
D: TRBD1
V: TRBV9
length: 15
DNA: TGTGCCAGCAGTTACCAAGGACAGGGCAAACAGCCCCAGCATTTT
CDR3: CASSYQGQGKQPQHF

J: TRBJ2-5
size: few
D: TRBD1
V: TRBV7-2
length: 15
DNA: TGTGCCAGCAGAGACCCCGGGACAGGGGGAGAGACCCAGTACTTC
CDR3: CASRDPGTGGETQYF

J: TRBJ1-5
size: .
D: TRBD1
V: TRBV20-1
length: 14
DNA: TGCAGTGCGTCAGGGACAGGGGTCGTCCAGCCCCAGCATTTT
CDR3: CSASGTGVVQPQHF

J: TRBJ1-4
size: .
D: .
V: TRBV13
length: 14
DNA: TGTGCCAGCAGCTTAGGGGTCGGGGGCGCTCAACTGTTTTTT
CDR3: CASSLGVGGAQLFF

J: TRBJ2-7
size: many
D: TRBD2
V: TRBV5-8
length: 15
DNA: TGTGCCAGCAGCGCGCCGGGACTAGCGGATCCCGAGCAGTACTTC
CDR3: CASSAPGLADPEQYF

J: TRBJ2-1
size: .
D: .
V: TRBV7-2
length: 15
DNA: TGTGCCAGCAGCTTAATGGGGAGCTCCTACAATGAGCAGTTCTTC
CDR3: CASSLMGSSYNEQFF

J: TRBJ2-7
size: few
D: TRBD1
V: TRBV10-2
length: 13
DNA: TGCGCCAGCCGAGAAGGGGACAGTAGGGAGCAGTACTTC
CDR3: CASREGDSREQYF

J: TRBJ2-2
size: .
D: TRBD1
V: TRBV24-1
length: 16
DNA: TGTGCCACCAGTGATTTCGGGACAGGGTGGACCGGGGAGCTGTTTTTT
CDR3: CATSDFGTGWTGELFF

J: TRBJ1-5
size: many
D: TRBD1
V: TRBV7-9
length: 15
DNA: TGTGCCAGCAGCCGGACAGGGAATAGCAATCAGCCCCAGCATTTT
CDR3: CASSRTGNSNQPQHF

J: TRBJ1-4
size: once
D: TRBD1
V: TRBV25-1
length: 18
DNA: TGTGCCAGCAGTGACCATGCCAGTAGTCTTGGACAGGGCGGAAAACTGTTTTTT
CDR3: CASSDHASSLGQGGKLFF

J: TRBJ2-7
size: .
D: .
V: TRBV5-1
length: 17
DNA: TGCGCCAGCAGCTTAAATCAACAGGGCTTGAGCTCCTACGAGCAGTACTTC
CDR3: CASSLNQQGLSSYEQYF

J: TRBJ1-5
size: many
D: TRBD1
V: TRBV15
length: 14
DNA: TGTGCCACCCGACAGGGTAGGCCCGATCAGCCCCAGCATTTT
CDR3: CATRQGRPDQPQHF

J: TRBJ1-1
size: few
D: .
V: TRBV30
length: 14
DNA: TGTGCCTGGAGTGTTCCAACAGAGAACACTGAAGCTTTCTTT
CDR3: CAWSVPTENTEAFF